This TCR beta chain appears in the sequencing data of a study of blood T cell repertoires in COVID-19. Study information: Donors in the United States, Italy and Spain gave samples during acute or convalescent COVID-19. Sources were T cells, B-cell-depleted T cells, or PBMCs; the material itself was cDNA or gDNA.

Germline CDR1 is GTSNPN and CDR2 is SVGIG (reference sequence). V lost 1 base and J 7 bases, leaving 11 bases between the germline ends. The CDR3 sequence is 13 residues long. Authors' analysis steps: Reference gene primer amplification yielded estimated nucleated cell counts. Libraries were prepared by immunoSEQ multiplex PCR; TCRdb keeps only in-frame clonotypes and omits some of them. V and J calls plus clone size are reproduced from that table; the DNA served to infer D and trimming. Of under 350,000 clones listed, 65% to 90% are singletons. This clonotype originated in a human donor in a cohort sampled during active COVID-19. Sequenced input: peripheral blood. This chain uses TRBV30 with TRBJ1-5; a weak D match, TRBD1 (6 bases). The DNA of the CDR3 is TGTGCCTGGAGTGGGTCTGGGGGCCAGCCCCAGCATTTT. Amino acid sequence: CAWSGSGGQPQHF.